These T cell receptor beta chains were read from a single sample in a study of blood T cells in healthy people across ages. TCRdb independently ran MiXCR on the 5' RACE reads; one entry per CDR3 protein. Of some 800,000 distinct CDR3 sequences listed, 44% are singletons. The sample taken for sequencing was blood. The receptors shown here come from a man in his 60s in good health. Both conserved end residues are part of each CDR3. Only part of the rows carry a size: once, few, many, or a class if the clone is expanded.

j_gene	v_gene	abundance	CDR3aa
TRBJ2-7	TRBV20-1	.	CSAEAGTSGYEQYF
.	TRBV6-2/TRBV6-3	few	CASSPTAGRTQYF
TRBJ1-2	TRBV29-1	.	CSVESQGYGYTF
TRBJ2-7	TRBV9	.	CASSVRQIYEQYF
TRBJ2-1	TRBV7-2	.	CASSPRRGGYNEQFF
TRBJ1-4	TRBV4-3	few	CASSQDLRGMSEKLFF
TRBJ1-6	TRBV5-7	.	CASSSPRGGGTYNSPLHF
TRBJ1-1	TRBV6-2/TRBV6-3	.	CAGSYSSTRAKNTEAFF
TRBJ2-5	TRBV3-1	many	CASSQRVRKETQYF
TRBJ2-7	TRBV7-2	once	CASSPDTLLEQYF
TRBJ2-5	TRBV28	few	CASRQTQETQYF
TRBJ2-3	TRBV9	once	CASSVDAASGGQDTQYF
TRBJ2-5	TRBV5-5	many	CASSPGQTYQETQYF
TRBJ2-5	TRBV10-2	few	CASRLLAQETQYF
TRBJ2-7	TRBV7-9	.	CASTLGDAGAYEQYF
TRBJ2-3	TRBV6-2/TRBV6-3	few	CASREIATDTQYF
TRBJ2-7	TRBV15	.	CASTIDRGSYEQYF